Listed below are T cell receptor beta chains from one sample, sequenced in a study of blood T cell repertoires in COVID-19. The table came from immunoSEQ multiplex PCR; TCRdb's copy has only in-frame clones and leaves some out. The sample lists around 230,000 clones, around four fifths occurring once. Material: peripheral blood. The receptors shown here come from a middle-aged man with acute or convalescent COVID-19. CDR3s include the opening cysteine and the closing phenylalanine or tryptophan. The D gene is left open where the match is weak. Size tells how often a clone was seen (once, few, many) or the class of an expanded clone, and some rows leave it out.

cdr3_nt: TGTGCCAGCAGCTCCCGACAGCTTCTGAACACTGAAGCTTTCTTT
cdr3_aa: CASSSRQLLNTEAFF
v_call: TRBV5-4
clone_size: NA
j_call: TRBJ1-1
d_call: NA

cdr3_nt: TGTGCCAGCTCACCACCGAACGGACAAACAGATACGCAGTATTTT
cdr3_aa: CASSPPNGQTDTQYF
v_call: TRBV18
clone_size: NA
j_call: TRBJ2-3
d_call: NA

cdr3_nt: TGCAGCGCGCGTATGTCGACTGAAGCTTTCTTT
cdr3_aa: CSARMSTEAFF
v_call: TRBV29-1
clone_size: NA
j_call: TRBJ1-1
d_call: NA

cdr3_nt: TGTGCCTGGAGTGCGGCTAGGGGGGCCAAAAACATTCAGTACTTC
cdr3_aa: CAWSAARGAKNIQYF
v_call: TRBV30
clone_size: NA
j_call: TRBJ2-4
d_call: NA

cdr3_nt: TGTGCCAGCAGCCTGCGCGGGCGAAATGAGCAGTTCTTC
cdr3_aa: CASSLRGRNEQFF
v_call: TRBV7-8
clone_size: NA
j_call: TRBJ2-1
d_call: NA

cdr3_nt: TGTGCCAGCAGCTTAGATCTAGCGGGGGACCTGCTGGATGAGCAGTTCTTC
cdr3_aa: CASSLDLAGDLLDEQFF
v_call: TRBV7-8
clone_size: NA
j_call: TRBJ2-1
d_call: TRBD2

cdr3_nt: TGCGCCAGCAGCCAAGAGGCAGGGTGGGACTATGGCTACACCTTC
cdr3_aa: CASSQEAGWDYGYTF
v_call: TRBV4-3
clone_size: NA
j_call: TRBJ1-2
d_call: NA

cdr3_nt: TGTGCCAGCAGCCACGCCAGTAACACTGAAGCTTTCTTT
cdr3_aa: CASSHASNTEAFF
v_call: TRBV3-1/TRBV3-2
clone_size: NA
j_call: TRBJ1-1
d_call: NA

cdr3_nt: TGTGCCAGTAAAAAGGGGGTGAACACCGGGGAGCTGTTTTTT
cdr3_aa: CASKKGVNTGELFF
v_call: TRBV19
clone_size: few
j_call: TRBJ2-2
d_call: NA

cdr3_nt: TGTGCCAGTAGTCTTAGCGGACCCTACGAGCAGTACTTC
cdr3_aa: CASSLSGPYEQYF
v_call: TRBV19
clone_size: once
j_call: TRBJ2-7
d_call: NA

cdr3_nt: TGTGCCAGTAGTATAACTAGCTACTCCTACAATGAGCAGTTCTTC
cdr3_aa: CASSITSYSYNEQFF
v_call: TRBV19
clone_size: NA
j_call: TRBJ2-1
d_call: NA

cdr3_nt: TGTGCCAGCAGTTACCCGAGCGGGACGAATGAGCAGTTCTTC
cdr3_aa: CASSYPSGTNEQFF
v_call: TRBV6-2/TRBV6-3
clone_size: NA
j_call: TRBJ2-1
d_call: TRBD2

cdr3_nt: TGCGCCAGCAGCGCCGGGACAGGGAAAAATCAGCCCCAGCATTTT
cdr3_aa: CASSAGTGKNQPQHF
v_call: TRBV5-1
clone_size: NA
j_call: TRBJ1-5
d_call: TRBD1

cdr3_nt: TGTGCCAGCAGCCTTCCCCCCAGTGATACTGGAAACACCATATATTTT
cdr3_aa: CASSLPPSDTGNTIYF
v_call: TRBV5-4
clone_size: NA
j_call: TRBJ1-3
d_call: NA